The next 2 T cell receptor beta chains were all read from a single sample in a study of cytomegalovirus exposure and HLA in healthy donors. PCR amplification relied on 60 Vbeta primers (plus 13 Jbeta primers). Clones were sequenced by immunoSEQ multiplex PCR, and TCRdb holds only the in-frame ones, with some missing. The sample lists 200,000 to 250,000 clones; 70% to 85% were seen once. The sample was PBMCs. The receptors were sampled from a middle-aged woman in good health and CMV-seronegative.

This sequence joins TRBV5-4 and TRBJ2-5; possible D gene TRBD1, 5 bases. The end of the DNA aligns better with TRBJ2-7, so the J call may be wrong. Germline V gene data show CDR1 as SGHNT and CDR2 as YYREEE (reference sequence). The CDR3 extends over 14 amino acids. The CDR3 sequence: CASSFDSYSYEQYF. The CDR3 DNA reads TGTGCCAGCAGCTTCGACAGCTACTCCTACGAGCAGTACTTC.

CDR3 protein: CASSQDRGYYGYTF. The CDR3 DNA sequence: TGCGCCAGCAGCCAAGATCGGGGATACTATGGCTACACCTTC. V usage is TRBV4-3 and J usage is TRBJ1-2, with D uncertain. The length of the CDR3 is 14 residues. The ends were cut back, 0 bases at V and 3 bases at J, with 8 bases in the middle. Germline V CDR1 and CDR2: LGHNA, YSLEER.